A selection of T cell receptor beta chains follows, all from one sample in a study of CD8 T cells in Susac syndrome. MiXCR, applied by TCRdb to the immunoSEQ multiplex PCR reads, yields one record per CDR3 protein. The table has some 130,000 distinct CDR3 sequences, roughly 94% seen once. The source material was CD8+ T cells from PBMCs. The receptors here all came from a human donor with Susac syndrome. The CDR3 runs from the conserved cysteine through the conserved F or W. The D gene is left open where the match is weak. Not every row has a clone size; where given, it reads once, few, many or a size class.

d_call clone_size j_call v_call cdr3_nt cdr3_aa
TRBD1 - TRBJ1-2 TRBV5-5 TGTGCCAGCAGCTCCCAGGGACAGACGCATCTAGGCTACACCTTC CASSSQGQTHLGYTF
- - TRBJ2-7 TRBV12-3/TRBV12-4 TGTGCCAGCACTCTGGGGGCAGGGTTTGTCTACGAGCAGTACTTC CASTLGAGFVYEQYF
TRBD1 - TRBJ2-7 TRBV29-1 TGCAGCGTTTCGGGACAGGATGCCTACGAGCAGTACTTC CSVSGQDAYEQYF
TRBD2 once TRBJ2-3 TRBV15 TGTGCCACCAGCAGAGATTTAGCGGGTTCCGGATCAGATACGCAGTATTTT CATSRDLAGSGSDTQYF
- - TRBJ1-2 TRBV7-8 TGTGCCAGCGGGTCCACGACATCTAACTATGGCTACACCTTC CASGSTTSNYGYTF
TRBD1 - TRBJ2-7 TRBV4-1 TGCGCCAGCAGCCAAGGGTCCGCACGGGACAGGAGCCACGAGCAGTACTTC CASSQGSARDRSHEQYF
TRBD1 - TRBJ1-2 TRBV6-5 TGTGCCAGCAGCCCAGATACAGGGGGCTCTGGCTACACCTTC CASSPDTGGSGYTF
TRBD1 - TRBJ1-1 TRBV5-4 TGTGCCAGCAGCCCAGACAGGGATGGAGCTTTCTTT CASSPDRDGAFF
- - TRBJ1-2 TRBV19 TGTGCCAGTAGTGCGACGACAGACGGGGGGTATGGCTACACCTTC CASSATTDGGYGYTF
- - TRBJ2-7 TRBV7-9 TGTGCCACCCCGGCGACTGCAGGGCTGACCTACGAGCAGTACTTC CATPATAGLTYEQYF
- - TRBJ2-3 TRBV3-1 TGTGCCAGCAGCCCTGGTGGAGCGGCCCTTAAGAAGGATACGCAGTATTTT CASSPGGAALKKDTQYF
TRBD1 - TRBJ2-1 TRBV4-1 TGCGCCAGCAGCGTCGGACAGGGGGCCAATGAGCAGTTCTTC CASSVGQGANEQFF
- - TRBJ1-1 TRBV28 TGTGCCAGCAGTTTTGTGGGGGCGCGCACTGAAGCTTTCTTT CASSFVGARTEAFF
TRBD1 - TRBJ1-5 TRBV7-8 TGTGCCAGCAGCGGGGGGACAGTAAATCAGCCCCAGCATTTT CASSGGTVNQPQHF
TRBD2 - TRBJ2-1 TRBV7-6 TGTGCCAGCAGCTTTTTGGGGGGAGGGGACAATGAGCAGTTCTTC CASSFLGGGDNEQFF
- - TRBJ2-7 TRBV29-1 TGCAGCGTTGAGTCAGGGAATGCCTACGAGCAGTACTTC CSVESGNAYEQYF
TRBD2 - TRBJ2-1 TRBV15 TGTGCCACCAGCGGTTTTAGCGGGAGTTGGAATGAGCAGTTCTTC CATSGFSGSWNEQFF
- - TRBJ1-5 TRBV27 TGTGCCAGCAGTTTATCGGGATATAGCAATCAGCCCCAGCATTTT CASSLSGYSNQPQHF
- - TRBJ1-1 TRBV12-3/TRBV12-4 TGTGCCCTAAGCCCGTCGGGCACTGAAGCTTTCTTT CALSPSGTEAFF
- - TRBJ2-2 TRBV6-6 TGTGCCAGCAGTTACTCCCCTAGCTCCGGGGAGCTGTTTTTT CASSYSPSSGELFF
- - TRBJ1-4 TRBV5-4 TGTGCCAGCGGGCCCGGGACGGAGAATGAAAAACTGTTTTTT CASGPGTENEKLFF
- - TRBJ2-1 TRBV12-3/TRBV12-4 TGTGCCAGCAGTTTAAGTCTGTTAGAGCAGTTCTTC CASSLSLLEQFF
- - TRBJ2-1 TRBV12-3/TRBV12-4 TGTGCCAGCAACGGACCAGGACAAGTATACAATGAGCAGTTCTTC CASNGPGQVYNEQFF
TRBD2 once TRBJ2-3 TRBV7-2 TGTGCCAGCAGCCAGAGCGGGAGAAAGCGTCCAGATACGCAGTATTTT CASSQSGRKRPDTQYF
TRBD1 - TRBJ2-4 TRBV28 TGTGCCAGCAGTTCCCGGGACAGGGATGGCATTCAGTACTTC CASSSRDRDGIQYF
TRBD2 - TRBJ2-1 TRBV25-1 TGTGCCAGCAGTGAATTGTTCGGGAGGGCCTCTGGCAATGAGCAGTTCTTC CASSELFGRASGNEQFF
TRBD2 - TRBJ2-1 TRBV29-1 TGCAGCGTTGAACACCTAGCGGGAGAGGGAAATGAGCAGTTCTTC CSVEHLAGEGNEQFF
TRBD1 - TRBJ2-7 TRBV29-1 TGCAGCGTTGAAGACCCCGGGACAGGCCCCCCCGAGCAGTACTTC CSVEDPGTGPPEQYF
TRBD2 - TRBJ2-1 TRBV7-3 TGTGCCAGCAGCCCACTAAGCGGGAGCTCCTACAATGAGCAGTTCTTC CASSPLSGSSYNEQFF
- - TRBJ1-2 TRBV15 TGTGCCACCAGCAGAGATAGGGGCAGGCTCAACTATGGCTACACCTTC CATSRDRGRLNYGYTF
- - TRBJ1-1 TRBV5-6 TGTGCCAGCAGCACCTGGGACAAGGATTACACTGAAGCTTTCTTT CASSTWDKDYTEAFF
- - TRBJ2-3 TRBV7-8 TGTGCCAGCATCCCACACGGGCTGGCAGATACGCAGTATTTT CASIPHGLADTQYF
- - TRBJ1-5 TRBV5-6 TGTGCCAGCACTTGGCAGGGTAGCAATCAGCCCCAGCATTTT CASTWQGSNQPQHF
- - TRBJ1-2 TRBV6-2/TRBV6-3 TGTGCCAGCAGCCCGGGCGGTCCTGGCGGCTACACCTTC CASSPGGPGGYTF
- - TRBJ1-1 TRBV15 TGTGCCACCAGCGCTCTCCCGAACACTGAAGCTTTCTTT CATSALPNTEAFF